Listed below are T cell receptor beta chains from one sample, sequenced in a study of T cell changes during pregnancy in multiple sclerosis. Clones were read by immunoSEQ multiplex PCR, and TCRdb kept only the in-frame ones, dropping some. The table lists 99,000 or so clones, 85% to 95% of them singletons. Here the sequenced sample was peripheral blood, taken after pregnancy. These TCRs come from a female donor with multiple sclerosis, enrolled in a pregnancy study. CDR3s include the opening cysteine and the closing phenylalanine or tryptophan. Each record gives: clone size, V gene, D gene, J gene, CDR3 DNA, CDR3 protein. The D gene is left open where the match is weak. Only some rows state a clone size, as once, few, many or a class for expanded clones.

>NA|TRBV5-4|NA|TRBJ2-7
TGTGCCAGCAGCCAAACCGGGGAAAACTACGAGCAGTACTTC
CASSQTGENYEQYF
>NA|TRBV27|NA|TRBJ1-5
TGTGCCAGCAGTTTACAGGGAACCAATCAGCCCCAGCATTTT
CASSLQGTNQPQHF
>NA|TRBV27|NA|TRBJ2-1
TGTGCCAGCAGTTTGGGCTTCTACAATGAGCAGTTCTTC
CASSLGFYNEQFF
>NA|TRBV18|NA|TRBJ2-7
TGTGCCAGCTCGCTACAGGGTCCGTCCTACGAGCAGTACTTC
CASSLQGPSYEQYF
>NA|TRBV9|TRBD1|TRBJ1-5
TGTGCCAGCAGCGTTAGGGGGCCAGGCAATCAGCCCCAGCATTTT
CASSVRGPGNQPQHF
>NA|TRBV27|TRBD2|TRBJ2-5
TGTGCCAGCAAATCGACTAGCGGGAGAGAGACCCAGTACTTC
CASKSTSGRETQYF
>once|TRBV6-4|TRBD2|TRBJ2-3
TGTGCCAGCAGTGAAGCGGGAGGGATCACAGATACGCAGTATTTT
CASSEAGGITDTQYF
>NA|TRBV9|TRBD2|TRBJ2-3
TGTGCCAGCTCGAAACAACTAGCGGGAGGGCCAGATACGCAGTATTTT
CASSKQLAGGPDTQYF
>NA|TRBV30|NA|TRBJ2-1
TGTGCCTGGGCAGGGTTTAACTCCTACAATGAGCAGTTCTTC
CAWAGFNSYNEQFF
>NA|TRBV5-4|TRBD1|TRBJ1-1
TGTGCCAGCAGCTTAAAGGACAGGGGTCCCACTGAAGCTTTCTTT
CASSLKDRGPTEAFF
>NA|TRBV7-2|NA|TRBJ2-5
TGTGCCAGCAGAGGGGGTGTGAGAGAGACCCAGTACTTC
CASRGGVRETQYF
>NA|TRBV7-9|NA|TRBJ1-4
TGTGCCAGCGGAAAGGACAGAGCTAATGAAAAACTGTTTTTT
CASGKDRANEKLFF
>NA|TRBV9|NA|TRBJ1-3
TGTGCCAGCAGCGACAGGTTGAGCTCTGGAAACACCATATATTTT
CASSDRLSSGNTIYF
>NA|TRBV19|NA|TRBJ2-7
TGTGCCAGTAGTAAAAAACCGGGACTTTTCTACGAGCAGTACTTC
CASSKKPGLFYEQYF
>NA|TRBV4-1|NA|TRBJ2-7
TGCGCCAGCAGCCTACTTTCTTACGAGCAGTACTTC
CASSLLSYEQYF
>NA|TRBV28|NA|TRBJ1-1
TGTGCCAGCAGTGCCACTCCGAACACTGAAGCTTTCTTT
CASSATPNTEAFF
>once|TRBV4-2|TRBD2|TRBJ2-1
TGTGCCAGCAGCTCTGGACTAGCGGGAGTGGATGAGCAGTTCTTC
CASSSGLAGVDEQFF
>NA|TRBV30|TRBD1|TRBJ1-3
TGTGCCTGGAGTCGGACAGGGAAGAACTCTGGAAACACCATATATTTT
CAWSRTGKNSGNTIYF
>NA|TRBV6-5|TRBD1|TRBJ2-1
TGTGCCAGCAGCAGGGGGACGGCTAACAATGAGCAGTTCTTC
CASSRGTANNEQFF
>NA|TRBV5-1|TRBD2|TRBJ2-1
TGCGCCAGCAGCTTGCCCGCAGGGACTAGCTCCCGCTGTGTCCTGTGCAATGAGCAGTTCTTC
CASSLPAGTSSRCVLCNEQFF
>NA|TRBV9|TRBD2|TRBJ2-7
TGTGCCAGCAGCGGTACCTCCAGCGGGGGCCCCTACGAGCAGTACTTC
CASSGTSSGGPYEQYF
>NA|TRBV12-5|TRBD1|TRBJ1-4
TGTGCTAGTGGTTCGGGACAGGTCGGTGAAAAACTGTTTTTT
CASGSGQVGEKLFF
>NA|TRBV29-1|TRBD1|TRBJ1-1
TGCAGCCATTGGACAGGGAGGAACACTGAAGCTTTCTTT
CSHWTGRNTEAFF
>NA|TRBV5-1|TRBD1|TRBJ1-2
TGCGCCAGCAGCACGGGGGACAGGGTGCAGGGTAGCTACACCTTC
CASSTGDRVQGSYTF
>NA|TRBV30|NA|TRBJ1-1
TGTGCCTGGAGTTCGGGGGACCTGGGAACTGAAGCTTTCTTT
CAWSSGDLGTEAFF
>NA|TRBV6-6|NA|TRBJ2-6
TGTGCCAGCAGTTACTCGACAGGTGCTGGGGCCAACGTCCTGACTTTC
CASSYSTGAGANVLTF
>NA|TRBV25-1|NA|TRBJ2-5
TGTGCCAGCAGTGTTCAAAACCAAGAGACCCAGTACTTC
CASSVQNQETQYF
>NA|TRBV19|TRBD1|TRBJ1-2
TGTGCCAGTAGTAGCTCGGTACAGGGGATCTCCTATGGCTACACCTTC
CASSSSVQGISYGYTF
>NA|TRBV9|NA|TRBJ2-6
TGTGCCAGCAGCGTAGGGGACACAACTGGGGCCAACGTCCTGACTTTC
CASSVGDTTGANVLTF
>NA|TRBV6-1|NA|TRBJ1-2
TGTGCCAGCAGTGAAGATCCAGGGAATGGCTACACCTTC
CASSEDPGNGYTF
>NA|TRBV2|NA|TRBJ2-4
TGTGCCAGACAGGGGACTGTAGCCAAAAACATTCAGTACTTC
CARQGTVAKNIQYF
>NA|TRBV7-8|NA|TRBJ2-7
TGTGCCAGCAGCTTAGGCGGACTTGGCCACGAGCAGTACTTC
CASSLGGLGHEQYF
>once|TRBV5-4|TRBD1|TRBJ1-2
TGTGCCAGCAGCTCTCGGGACAGGGGGCTTGGCTACACCTTC
CASSSRDRGLGYTF
>NA|TRBV30|TRBD1|TRBJ1-4
TGTGCCTGGGAAACAGGGGTACAAGAAAAACTGTTTTTT
CAWETGVQEKLFF
>NA|TRBV19|TRBD2|TRBJ2-1
TGTGCCAGTCGTCTAGCGGCGATAGGGGATCATGAGCAGTTCTTC
CASRLAAIGDHEQFF
>NA|TRBV7-9|NA|TRBJ1-4
TGTGCCAGCAGCTTATCCGGTAATGAAAAACTGTTTTTT
CASSLSGNEKLFF
>NA|TRBV6-1|NA|TRBJ1-1
TGTGCCAGCAGTGAAGTACAGGGGAACACTGAAGCTTTCTTT
CASSEVQGNTEAFF
>NA|TRBV27|TRBD1|TRBJ2-7
TGTGCCAGCAGCCGGGGGACAGGGGCCTACGAGCAGTACTTC
CASSRGTGAYEQYF
>once|TRBV6-6|NA|TRBJ1-5
TGTGCCAGCAGTTCGGCAGGGAATTCCCGAAAGCCCCAGCATTTT
CASSSAGNSRKPQHF
>NA|TRBV2|TRBD2|TRBJ2-7
TGTGCCAGCAGGCCGACTAGCGGGAGAGCCTACGAGCAGTACTTC
CASRPTSGRAYEQYF
>NA|TRBV18|TRBD2|TRBJ2-1
TGTGCCAGCTCACGACTTGGACTAGCGGGTTCCTGGGACAATGAGCAGTTCTTC
CASSRLGLAGSWDNEQFF
>NA|TRBV10-2|TRBD2|TRBJ2-7
TGCGCCAGCAGTGAAGCGGGAGGAGGGAGGGAGCAGTACTTC
CASSEAGGGREQYF
>NA|TRBV6-1|NA|TRBJ2-1
TGTGCCAGCAGTGAAAAGCGACTCTACAATGAGCAGTTCTTC
CASSEKRLYNEQFF
>once|TRBV5-8|NA|TRBJ2-3
TGTGCCAGCAGCTCCAGGGTGGGCACAGATACGCAGTATTTT
CASSSRVGTDTQYF
>NA|TRBV7-9|NA|TRBJ1-1
TGTGCCAGCAGCCTCTCTTTCACTGAAGCTTTCTTT
CASSLSFTEAFF
>NA|TRBV5-1|NA|TRBJ1-3
TGCGCCAGCAGCTTGGGGACAACTGGAAACACCATATATTTT
CASSLGTTGNTIYF
>NA|TRBV5-1|NA|TRBJ2-3
TGCGCCAGCAGCTTGGGAGTGAACACAGATACGCAGTATTTT
CASSLGVNTDTQYF
>NA|TRBV27|NA|TRBJ2-7
TGTGCCAGCAGTTTATCGGCTAGCGCTGACTACGAGCAGTACTTC
CASSLSASADYEQYF
>NA|TRBV28|NA|TRBJ1-2
TGTGCCAGCAACGTCCCGGGACAATCTAACTATGGCTACACCTTC
CASNVPGQSNYGYTF
>NA|TRBV5-1|TRBD2|TRBJ2-7
TGCGCCAGCAGCGCATTTAGCGGGGCCTACGAGCAGTACTTC
CASSAFSGAYEQYF
>NA|TRBV10-1|TRBD1|TRBJ2-3
TGCGCCAGCAGTCGAACCCGACAGGGCGCAGATACGCAGTATTTT
CASSRTRQGADTQYF
>NA|TRBV11-2|NA|TRBJ2-1
TGTGCCAGCAGCTTAGACACCGGGACTTTCAATGAGCAGTTCTTC
CASSLDTGTFNEQFF
>NA|TRBV27|TRBD1|TRBJ2-7
TGTGCCAGCAGTAAGGACAGGGTGCGGTTGGACGAGCAGTACTTC
CASSKDRVRLDEQYF
>NA|TRBV18|TRBD1|TRBJ2-5
TGTGCCAGTTCCGGGACAGGGGGCTTTACCGAGACCCAGTACTTC
CASSGTGGFTETQYF
>NA|TRBV27|TRBD1|TRBJ1-1
TGTGCCAGCAGTTTATCGGGACAGCCGAACACTGAAGCTTTCTTT
CASSLSGQPNTEAFF
>NA|TRBV7-9|NA|TRBJ2-7
TGTGCCAGCAGCCGCCAGGGGAACGAGCAGTACTTC
CASSRQGNEQYF
>NA|TRBV7-8|NA|TRBJ2-7
TGTGCCAGCAGCTTAGCTCAAGTCGGGGGGCAGGACGAGCAGTACTTC
CASSLAQVGGQDEQYF
>few|TRBV12-2|NA|TRBJ1-1
TGTGCAAGTCGCAGTGGGTCCAGGGGTAGCACTGAAGCTTTCTTT
CASRSGSRGSTEAFF